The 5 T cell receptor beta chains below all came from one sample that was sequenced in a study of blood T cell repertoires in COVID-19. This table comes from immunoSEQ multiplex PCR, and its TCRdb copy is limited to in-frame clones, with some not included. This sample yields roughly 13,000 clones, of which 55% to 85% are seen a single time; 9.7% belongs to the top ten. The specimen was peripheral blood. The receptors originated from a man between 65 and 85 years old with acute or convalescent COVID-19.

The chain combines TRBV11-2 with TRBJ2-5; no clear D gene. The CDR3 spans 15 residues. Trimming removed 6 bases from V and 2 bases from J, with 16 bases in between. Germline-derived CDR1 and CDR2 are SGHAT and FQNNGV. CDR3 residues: CASRVGRIVQETQYF. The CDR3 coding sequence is TGTGCCAGCAGGGTGGGCCGGATAGTACAAGAGACCCAGTACTTC.

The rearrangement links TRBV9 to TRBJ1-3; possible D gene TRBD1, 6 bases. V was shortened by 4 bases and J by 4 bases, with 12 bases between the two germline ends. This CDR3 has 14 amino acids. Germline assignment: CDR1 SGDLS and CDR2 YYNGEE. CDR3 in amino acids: CASSPQGTGNTIYF. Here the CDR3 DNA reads TGTGCCAGCAGCCCCCAAGGGACAGGAAACACCATATATTTT. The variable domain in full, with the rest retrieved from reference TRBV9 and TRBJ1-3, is DSGVTQTPKHLITATGQRVTLRCSPRSGDLSVYWYQQSLDQGLQFLIQYYNGEERAKGNILERFSAQQFPDLHSELNLSSLELGDSALYFCASSPQGTGNTIYFGEGSWLTVV.

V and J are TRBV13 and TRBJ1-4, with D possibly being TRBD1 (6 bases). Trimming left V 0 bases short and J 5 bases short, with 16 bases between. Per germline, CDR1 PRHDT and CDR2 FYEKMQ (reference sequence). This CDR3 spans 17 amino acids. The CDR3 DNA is TGTGCCAGCAGCTTAGGGACAGGACTTGGGGACAATGAAAAACTGTTTTTT. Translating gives CASSLGTGLGDNEKLFF.

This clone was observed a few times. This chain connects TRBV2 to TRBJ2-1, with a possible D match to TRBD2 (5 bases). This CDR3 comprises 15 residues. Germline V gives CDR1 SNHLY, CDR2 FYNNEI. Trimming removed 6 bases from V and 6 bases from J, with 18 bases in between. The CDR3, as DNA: TGTGCCAGCAGCGCCCGGGGTCTTAAACTCAATGAGCAGTTCTTC. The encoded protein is CASSARGLKLNEQFF.

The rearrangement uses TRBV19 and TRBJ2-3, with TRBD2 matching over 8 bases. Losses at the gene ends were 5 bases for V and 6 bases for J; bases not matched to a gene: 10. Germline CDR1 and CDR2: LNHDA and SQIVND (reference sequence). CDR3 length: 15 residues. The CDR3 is CASSSLGTRTDTQYF. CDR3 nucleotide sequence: TGTGCCAGTAGTTCACTTGGGACTAGGACCGATACGCAGTATTTT.